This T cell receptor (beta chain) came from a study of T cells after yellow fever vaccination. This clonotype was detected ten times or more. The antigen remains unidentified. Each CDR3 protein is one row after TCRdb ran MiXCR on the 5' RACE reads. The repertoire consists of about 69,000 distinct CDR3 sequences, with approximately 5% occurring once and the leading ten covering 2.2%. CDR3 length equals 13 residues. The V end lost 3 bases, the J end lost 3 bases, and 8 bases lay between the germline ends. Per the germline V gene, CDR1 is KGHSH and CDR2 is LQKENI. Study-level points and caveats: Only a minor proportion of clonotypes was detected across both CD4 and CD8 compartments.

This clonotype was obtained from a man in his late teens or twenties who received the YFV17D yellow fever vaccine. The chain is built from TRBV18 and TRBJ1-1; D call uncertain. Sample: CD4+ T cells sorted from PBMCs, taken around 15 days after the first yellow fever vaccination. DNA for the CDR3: TGTGCCAGCTCACCGTGGACGGACACTGAAGCTTTCTTT. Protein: CASSPWTDTEAFF.